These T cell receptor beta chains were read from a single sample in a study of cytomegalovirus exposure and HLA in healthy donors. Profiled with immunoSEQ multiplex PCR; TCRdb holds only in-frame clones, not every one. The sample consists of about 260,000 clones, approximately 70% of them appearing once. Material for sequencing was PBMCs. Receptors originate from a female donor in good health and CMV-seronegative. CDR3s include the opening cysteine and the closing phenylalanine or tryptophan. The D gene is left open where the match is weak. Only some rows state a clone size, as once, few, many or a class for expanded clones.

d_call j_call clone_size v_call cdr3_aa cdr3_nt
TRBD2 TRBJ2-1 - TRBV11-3 CASTYRLAGVYNEQFF TGTGCCAGCACCTATCGACTAGCGGGTGTCTACAATGAGCAGTTCTTC
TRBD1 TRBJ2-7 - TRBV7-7 CASSARQGSYEQYF TGTGCCAGCAGCGCCCGACAGGGCTCCTACGAGCAGTACTTC
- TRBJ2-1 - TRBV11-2 CASSFSGNLIF TGTGCCAGCAGCTTCTCCGGGAATTTGATCTTC
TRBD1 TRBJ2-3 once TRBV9 CASSLQGAPGGPDTQYF TGTGCCAGCAGCTTACAGGGGGCGCCCGGGGGCCCAGATACGCAGTATTTT
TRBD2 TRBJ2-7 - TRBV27 CASSADRAGGLVGQYF TGTGCCAGCAGTGCCGACCGAGCGGGGGGACTTGTGGGGCAGTACTTC
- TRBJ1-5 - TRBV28 CASSDLYTGYSNQPQHF TGTGCCAGCAGTGACCTTTACACAGGTTATAGCAATCAGCCCCAGCATTTT
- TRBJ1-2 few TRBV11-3 CASEGADYGYTF TGTGCCAGCGAGGGCGCCGACTATGGCTACACCTTC
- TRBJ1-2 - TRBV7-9 CASSPERTPLVGGYTF TGTGCCAGCAGCCCCGAGAGGACTCCCCTGGTGGGGGGCTACACCTTC
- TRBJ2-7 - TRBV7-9 CASRRDINEQYF TGTGCCAGCAGACGTGACATTAACGAGCAGTACTTC
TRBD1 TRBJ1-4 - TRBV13 CASSLRGQANEKLFF TGTGCCAGCAGCTTACGAGGACAGGCTAATGAAAAACTGTTTTTT
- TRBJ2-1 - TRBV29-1 CSVVPANYNEQFF TGCAGCGTTGTCCCAGCGAACTACAATGAGCAGTTCTTC
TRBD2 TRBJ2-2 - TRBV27 CASRLAGGLDGELFF TGTGCCAGCAGACTAGCGGGAGGGCTAGACGGGGAGCTGTTTTTT
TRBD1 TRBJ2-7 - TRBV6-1 CASSESGGTYEQYF TGTGCCAGCAGTGAATCAGGGGGCACCTACGAGCAGTACTTC